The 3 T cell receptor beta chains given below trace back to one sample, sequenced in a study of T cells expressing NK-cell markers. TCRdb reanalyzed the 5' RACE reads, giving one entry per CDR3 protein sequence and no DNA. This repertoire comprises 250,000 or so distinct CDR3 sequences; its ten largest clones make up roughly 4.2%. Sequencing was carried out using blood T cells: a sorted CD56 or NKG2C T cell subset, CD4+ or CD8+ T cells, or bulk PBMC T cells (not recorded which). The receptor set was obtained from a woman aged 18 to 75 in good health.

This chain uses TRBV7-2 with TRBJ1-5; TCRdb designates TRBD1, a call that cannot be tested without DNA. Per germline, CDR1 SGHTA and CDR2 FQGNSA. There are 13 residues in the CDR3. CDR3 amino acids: CASSSRGWQPQHF.

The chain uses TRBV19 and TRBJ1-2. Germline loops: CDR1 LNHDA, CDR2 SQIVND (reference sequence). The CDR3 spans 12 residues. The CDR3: CASSFGEHGYTF.

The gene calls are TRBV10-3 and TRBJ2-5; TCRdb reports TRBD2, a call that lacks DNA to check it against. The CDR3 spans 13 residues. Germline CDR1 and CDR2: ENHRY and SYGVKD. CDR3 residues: CASSGGDGETQYF.